The source of this TCR beta chain is a study of identical twins. Whole-study findings and limits: Partial confounding of zero-insertion analyses by invariant MAIT and iNKT cells was possible.

In its sample, this clonotype was seen a few times. Its antigen remains unidentified. TCRdb processed the 5' RACE reads anew with MiXCR; each CDR3 protein has one entry. The table shows over 200,000 distinct CDR3 sequences, with 6% to 7% occurring only once. CDR3 length: 10 amino acids. The germline V and J ends were trimmed by 8 bases and 10 bases, with 11 bases remaining between them. Germline V CDR1 and CDR2: MNHEY, SMNVEV (reference sequence). The donors were all healthy and Caucasian. The sample was also reused in another study, on T cells expressing NK-cell markers. That source reports: In sorted CD3+CD56+NKG2C+, CD3+CD56+NKG2C- and CD3+CD56-NKG2C+ T cells, TCR beta repertoires were obtained.

Sequenced: CD8+ T cells sorted from blood. The receptor was isolated from a woman between 18 and 29 years old in good health. V usage is TRBV27 and J usage is TRBJ1-1; possible D gene TRBD1, 5 bases. CDR3 sequence (DNA): TGTGCCAGCTCAGGGAGACGAGCTTTCTTT. This encodes CASSGRRAFF.